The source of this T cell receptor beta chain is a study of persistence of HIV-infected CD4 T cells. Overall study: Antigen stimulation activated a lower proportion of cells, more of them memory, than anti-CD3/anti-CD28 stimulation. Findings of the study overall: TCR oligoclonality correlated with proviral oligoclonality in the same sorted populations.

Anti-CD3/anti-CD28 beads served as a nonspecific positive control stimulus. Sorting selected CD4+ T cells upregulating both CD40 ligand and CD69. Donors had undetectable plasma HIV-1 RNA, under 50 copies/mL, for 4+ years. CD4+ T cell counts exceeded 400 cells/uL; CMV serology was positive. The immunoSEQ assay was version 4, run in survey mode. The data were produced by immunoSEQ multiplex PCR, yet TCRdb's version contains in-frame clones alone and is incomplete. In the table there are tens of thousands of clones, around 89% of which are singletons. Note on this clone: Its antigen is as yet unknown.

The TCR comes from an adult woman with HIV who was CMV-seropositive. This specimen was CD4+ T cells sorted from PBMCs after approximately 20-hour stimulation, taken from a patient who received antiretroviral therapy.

The CDR3 DNA reads as TGTGCCAGCGGACAGGGGGCGTGGGAGACCCAGTACTTC. This sequence encodes CASGQGAWETQYF. The chain couples TRBV10-3 to TRBJ2-5; 11 bases are shared with TRBD1. CDR3 length: 13 amino acids. With 10 bases clipped from V and 5 bases from J, the junction kept 6 bases outside the gene matches. Germline CDR1 ENHRY, CDR2 SYGVKD.